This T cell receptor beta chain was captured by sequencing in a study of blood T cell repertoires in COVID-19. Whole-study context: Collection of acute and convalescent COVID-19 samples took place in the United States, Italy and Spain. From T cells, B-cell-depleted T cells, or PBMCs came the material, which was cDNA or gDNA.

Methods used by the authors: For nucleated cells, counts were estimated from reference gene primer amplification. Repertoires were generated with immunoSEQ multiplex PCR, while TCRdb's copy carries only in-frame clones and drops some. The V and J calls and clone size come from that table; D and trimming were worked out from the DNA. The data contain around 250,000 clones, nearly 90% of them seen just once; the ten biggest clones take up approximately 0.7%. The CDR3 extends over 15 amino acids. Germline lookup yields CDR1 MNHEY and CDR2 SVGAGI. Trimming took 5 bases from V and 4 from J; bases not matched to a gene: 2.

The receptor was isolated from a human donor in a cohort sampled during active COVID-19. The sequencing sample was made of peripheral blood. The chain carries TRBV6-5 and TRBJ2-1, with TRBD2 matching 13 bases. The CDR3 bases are TGTGCCAGCAGTCGGACTAGCGGGAGTTACAATGAGCAGTTCTTC. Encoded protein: CASSRTSGSYNEQFF.